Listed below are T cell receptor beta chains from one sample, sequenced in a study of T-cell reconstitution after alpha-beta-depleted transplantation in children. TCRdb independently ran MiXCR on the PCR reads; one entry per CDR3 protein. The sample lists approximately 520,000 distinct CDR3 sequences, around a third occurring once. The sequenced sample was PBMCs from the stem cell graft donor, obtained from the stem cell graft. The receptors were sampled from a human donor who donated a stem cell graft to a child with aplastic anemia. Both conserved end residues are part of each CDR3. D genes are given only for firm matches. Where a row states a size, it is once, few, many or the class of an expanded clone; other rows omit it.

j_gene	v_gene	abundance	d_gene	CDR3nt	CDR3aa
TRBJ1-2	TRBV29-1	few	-	TGCAGCGTTGAAGATCCGTCAGGTGGCTACACCTTC	CSVEDPSGGYTF
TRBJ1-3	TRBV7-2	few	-	TGTGCCAGCAGACGGGCGGGTGACACCATATATTTT	CASRRAGDTIYF
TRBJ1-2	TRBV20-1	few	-	TGCAGTGCTAGAGAGCCGGCAGGGGAACACTATGGCTACACCTTC	CSAREPAGEHYGYTF
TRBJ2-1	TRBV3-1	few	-	TGTGCCAGCAGCCAAGTCGGCGGGTACAATGAGCAGTTCTTC	CASSQVGGYNEQFF
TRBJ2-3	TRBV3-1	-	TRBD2	TGTGCCAGCAGCCACCATGGTCTAGCGGGAGGAAAGAGCACAGATACGCAGTATTTT	CASSHHGLAGGKSTDTQYF
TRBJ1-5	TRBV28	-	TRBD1	TGTGCCAGCAGTTGGACTGGACAGGCTAGTCAGCCCCAGCATTTT	CASSWTGQASQPQHF
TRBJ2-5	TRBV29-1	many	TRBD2	TGCAGCGCTCGCCTGACTAGCGGGAGAGAGACCCAGTACTTC	CSARLTSGRETQYF
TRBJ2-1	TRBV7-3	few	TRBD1	TGTGCCAGCAGCCGACAGGGGAACAATGAGCAGTTCTTC	CASSRQGNNEQFF
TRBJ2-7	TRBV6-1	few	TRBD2	TGTGCCAGCAGAGAGCGGGACTTTAAGGACGAGCAGTACTTC	CASRERDFKDEQYF
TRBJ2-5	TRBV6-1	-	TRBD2	TGTGCCAGCAGTGCCCTAGCGGGAGGGCCGGATGAGACCCAGTACTTC	CASSALAGGPDETQYF
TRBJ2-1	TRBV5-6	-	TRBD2	TGTGCCAGCAGCTTGTCGACTAGCGGTGTGGGGTACAATGAGCAGTTCTTC	CASSLSTSGVGYNEQFF
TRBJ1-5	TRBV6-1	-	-	TGTGCCAGCAGGCTCCAGGGTTCCAGCAATCAGCCCCAGCATTTT	CASRLQGSSNQPQHF
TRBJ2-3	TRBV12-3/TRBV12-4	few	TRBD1	TGTGCCAGCAGGGGACAGTCAGATACGCAGTATTTT	CASRGQSDTQYF
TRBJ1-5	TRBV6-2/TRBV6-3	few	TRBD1	TGTGCCACAAGACAGGGGAATCAGCCCCAGCATTTT	CATRQGNQPQHF
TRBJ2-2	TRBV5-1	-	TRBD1	TGCGCCAGCAGCCCCGAGGGGGCCTTAGCGACCCACACCGGGGAGCTGTTTTTT	CASSPEGALATHTGELFF
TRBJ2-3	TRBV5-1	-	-	TGCGCCAGCAGCCCCCAAACTAGCACAGATACGCAGTATTTT	CASSPQTSTDTQYF
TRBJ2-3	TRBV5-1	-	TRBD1	TGCGCCAGCAGCCCCGGGGACAGGGGGCGCACAGATACGCAGTATTTT	CASSPGDRGRTDTQYF
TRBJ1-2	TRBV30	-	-	TGTGCCTGGAGAGGAAGCGGGGACACGGGCTACACCTTC	CAWRGSGDTGYTF
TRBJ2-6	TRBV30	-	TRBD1	TGTGCCTGGAGTATTAGCCTTCTTTCAGGGGGCTCGGCCAACGTCCTGACTTTC	CAWSISLLSGGSANVLTF
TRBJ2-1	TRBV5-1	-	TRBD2	TGCGCCAGCAGCTTGAGGCTAGCGGATACTGGTGAGCAGTTCTTC	CASSLRLADTGEQFF
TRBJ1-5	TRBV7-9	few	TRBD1	TGTGCCAGCAGCCCGACAGGGGAGAATCAGCCCCAGCATTTT	CASSPTGENQPQHF
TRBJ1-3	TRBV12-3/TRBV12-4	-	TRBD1	TGTGCCAGCAGAGACCCCACAGGGGGCTGGGGAGGAAACACCATATATTTT	CASRDPTGGWGGNTIYF
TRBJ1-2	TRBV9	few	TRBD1	TGTGCCAGCAGCGTAACGGGGACAGGGGTTGGCTACACCTTC	CASSVTGTGVGYTF
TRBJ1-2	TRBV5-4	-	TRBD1	TGTGCCAGCAGCTCCCTAGACAGGGGCTATGGCTACACCTTC	CASSSLDRGYGYTF
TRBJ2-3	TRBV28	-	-	TGTGCCAGCAGCCCCCCTAGCGTAGATACGCAGTATTTT	CASSPPSVDTQYF
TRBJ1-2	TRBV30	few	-	TGTGCCTGGAGTGTAAAGAGGACATGGACAGTTCTTGACGATGGCTACACCTTC	CAWSVKRTWTVLDDGYTF
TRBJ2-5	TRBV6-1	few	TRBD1	TGTGCCAGCAGCCGAGGGACAGCCCAGGACCAAGAGACCCAGTACTTC	CASSRGTAQDQETQYF
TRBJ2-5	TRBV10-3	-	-	TGTGCCATCAGTGATCCTGCGGGAAGCGGAGAGACCCAGTACTTC	CAISDPAGSGETQYF
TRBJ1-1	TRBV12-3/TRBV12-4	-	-	TGTGCCAGCAGTTTTCCCCCGAGCACTGAAGCTTTCTTT	CASSFPPSTEAFF
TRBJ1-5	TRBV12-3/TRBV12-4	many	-	TGTGCCAGCAGTTTAGGGGTTAGCAATCAGCCCCAGCATTTT	CASSLGVSNQPQHF
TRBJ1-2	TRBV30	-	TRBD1	TGTGCCTGGATGCCGGGACAGCTAGGATCGAGTGGCTACACCTTC	CAWMPGQLGSSGYTF
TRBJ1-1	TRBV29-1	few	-	TGCAGCGTTGTGCGGGACACTGAAGCTTTCTTT	CSVVRDTEAFF
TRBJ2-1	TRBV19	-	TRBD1	TGTGCCAGTAGTATTCTAGGGGGCAGCTCCTACAATGAGCAGTTCTTC	CASSILGGSSYNEQFF
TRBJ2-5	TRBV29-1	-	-	TGCAGCTCCCGGACCGGTGAGACCCAGTACTTC	CSSRTGETQYF
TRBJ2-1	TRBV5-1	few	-	TGCGCCAGCAGCTATCGGGTCGGGAGTGGCAATGAGCAGTTCTTC	CASSYRVGSGNEQFF
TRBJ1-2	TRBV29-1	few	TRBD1	TGCAGCATAAGGGACAGGGAGAACTATGGCTACACCTTC	CSIRDRENYGYTF
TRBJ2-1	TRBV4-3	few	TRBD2	TGCGCCAGCAGCCAAGGAGCGGGGTACAATGAGCAGTTCTTC	CASSQGAGYNEQFF
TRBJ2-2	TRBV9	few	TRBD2	TGTGCCAGCAGCCCCCCAAAGGATGGGACTAGCGCTGGCGGGGAGCTGTTTTTT	CASSPPKDGTSAGGELFF
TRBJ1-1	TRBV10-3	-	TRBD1	TGTGCCGCAAAGGGACAGATGAACACTGAAGCTTTCTTT	CAAKGQMNTEAFF
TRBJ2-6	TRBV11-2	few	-	TGTGCCAGCAGCCCGGAGGGGTGGCAAAGTTCTGGGGCCAACGTCCTGACTTTC	CASSPEGWQSSGANVLTF
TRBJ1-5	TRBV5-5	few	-	TGTGCCAGCAGCTTGGTCTTGCCGAGAGATCAGCCCCAGCATTTT	CASSLVLPRDQPQHF
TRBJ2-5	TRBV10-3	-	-	TGTGCCATCAGTGAGTCCGGGGGCGGGACCCAGTACTTC	CAISESGGGTQYF
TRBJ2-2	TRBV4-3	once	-	TGCGCCAGCAGCCAAACTGACAGGAACACCGGGGAGCTGTTTTTT	CASSQTDRNTGELFF
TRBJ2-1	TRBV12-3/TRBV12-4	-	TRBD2	TGTGCCAGCCATCTAGCGGGTCCGTACAATGAGCAGTTCTTC	CASHLAGPYNEQFF
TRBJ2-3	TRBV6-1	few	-	TGTGCCAGCAAAGGGGGGGCAGATACGCAGTATTTT	CASKGGADTQYF
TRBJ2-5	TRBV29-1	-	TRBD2	TGCAGCGTTGCTGGCGGGGGGAACCAAGAGACCCAGTACTTC	CSVAGGGNQETQYF